Presented here are 3 T cell receptor beta chains from one specimen sequenced in a study of STAT5B mutations in CD4+ large granular lymphocyte leukemia. The table came from immunoSEQ multiplex PCR; TCRdb's copy has only in-frame clones and leaves some out. This sample yields 25,000 to 30,000 clones, of which about four fifths are seen a single time; roughly 3.2% belongs to the top ten. The sample comprised CD4+ T cells from blood buffy coats. Receptors originate from a human donor in good health.

The rearrangement uses TRBV7-9 and TRBJ2-1; TRBD2 matches at 8 bases. The CDR3 consists of 17 residues. The germline CDR1 and CDR2 sequences are SEHNR and FQNEAQ (reference sequence). J gave up 0 bases and V 4 bases, and 8 bases lay outside the gene matches. CDR3 loop: CASSSPLAGSSYNEQFF. In DNA form, the CDR3 reads TGTGCCAGCAGCTCACCCTTAGCGGGATCCTCCTACAATGAGCAGTTCTTC. Combining the CDR3 with reference TRBV7-9 and TRBJ2-1 gives the whole variable domain DTGVSQNPRHKITKRGQNVTFRCDPISEHNRLYWYRQTLGQGPEFLTYFQNEAQLEKSRLLSDRFSAERPKGSFSTLEIQRTEQGDSAMYLCASSSPLAGSSYNEQFFGPGTRLTVL.

The genes are TRBV28 and TRBJ1-5; D gene ambiguous. The ends were cut back, 1 base at V and 3 bases at J, with 7 bases in the middle. Germline loops: CDR1 MDHEN, CDR2 SYDVKM. There are 14 residues in the CDR3. CDR3 nucleotide sequence: TGTGCCAGCAGTTTATCCCGGGACAATCAGCCCCAGCATTTT. This sequence encodes CASSLSRDNQPQHF.

The V and J genes are TRBV5-5 and TRBJ1-3, with 8 bases that match TRBD1. This CDR3 contains 15 residues. Germline CDR1 SGHKS, CDR2 YYEKEE (reference sequence). With 4 bases clipped from V and 4 bases from J, the junction kept 7 bases outside the gene matches. The CDR3 spells CASSPQGEAGNTIYF. For the CDR3, the DNA is TGTGCCAGCAGCCCACAGGGGGAAGCAGGAAACACCATATATTTT.